The 20 T cell receptor beta chains below come from one sample, sequenced in a study of blood T cell repertoires in COVID-19. Profiling relied on immunoSEQ multiplex PCR, and the TCRdb table lists in-frame clones only, not all of them. The table shows about 260,000 clones, with approximately 86% occurring only once. The material sequenced was peripheral blood. These receptors were taken from a man between 25 and 39 years old with active or convalescent COVID-19.

The chain links TRBV7-3 to TRBJ1-1; TRBD1 matches 7 bases. This CDR3 is 17 amino acids long. Trimming cost V 2 bases and J 5 bases; bases outside gene matches: 14. CDR1 is SGHTA and CDR2 is FQGTGA in the germline V gene. CDR3 DNA: TGTGCCAGCAGCTTATTCGTTAGTGTGGGCAGGGGGACTGAAGCTTTCTTT. Translated, it gives CASSLFVSVGRGTEAFF.

The chain links TRBV27 to TRBJ2-1, with a tentative D call TRBD2 (9 bases). The CDR3 spans 17 residues. V lost 2 bases and J lost 7, with 21 bases in between. The germline gives CDR1 MNHEY, CDR2 SMNVEV (reference sequence). The CDR3 DNA sequence: TGTGCCAGCAGTTTAGCCCAGGGGGCGGGGGGGAGTAATGAGCAGTTCTTC. Residues: CASSLAQGAGGSNEQFF.

V is TRBV7-9 and J is TRBJ2-3; D perhaps matches TRBD2 (5 bases). The V gene's germline CDR1 is SEHNR and CDR2 FQNEAQ (reference sequence). V was shortened by 1 base and J by 3 bases, with 11 bases between the two germline ends. CDR3 length: 15 amino acids. The DNA of the CDR3 is TGTGCCAGCAGCTTAGGCATACTAGGGACAGATACGCAGTATTTT. It encodes CASSLGILGTDTQYF.

This chain connects TRBV5-4 to TRBJ1-2; 9 bases map to TRBD1. The CDR3 consists of 14 residues. V was clipped by 0 bases and J by 8 bases; unmatched bases: 5. CDR1 is SGHNT, CDR2 YYREEE, per germline (reference sequence). For the CDR3, the DNA is TGTGCCAGCAGCTTGGCGTGGACAGGGGTCGGCTACACCTTC. Its protein product is CASSLAWTGVGYTF.

As concerns this clone: Other DNA sequences in the same sample also yield this CDR3. This chain connects TRBV3-1 (or the pseudogene TRBV3-2) to TRBJ1-1; TRBD1 matches at 9 bases. Germline CDR1 is LGHDT and CDR2 is YNNKEL (reference sequence). This CDR3 comprises 13 residues. Germline trimming cut 4 bases from V and 4 bases from J; bases unmatched to any gene: 1. CDR3: CASSRQGGTEAFF. Written as DNA, the CDR3 is TGTGCCAGCAGCCGACAGGGGGGCACTGAAGCTTTCTTT.

The gene calls are TRBV30 and TRBJ1-1, with 7 nucleotides matching TRBD1. Germline V lookup: CDR1 GTSNPN, CDR2 SVGIG (reference sequence). CDR3 length: 13 amino acids. V trimming: 3 bases; J trimming: 4 bases; junction bases outside the gene matches: 5. Here the CDR3 DNA reads TGTGCCTGGAGACAGGGGCTGGGCACTGAAGCTTTCTTT. The encoded protein is CAWRQGLGTEAFF.

The chain couples TRBV11-3 to TRBJ1-1; 7 bases match TRBD1. The junction had 7 bases not matched to a gene; V was cut back by 5 bases and J by 1 base. The germline V gene encodes CDR1 SGHNT and CDR2 YENEEA. The CDR3 extends over 15 amino acids. The CDR3 region is CASSPGTDQNTEAFF. In DNA form, the CDR3 reads TGTGCCAGCAGCCCGGGGACAGATCAGAACACTGAAGCTTTCTTT.

In regard to this clone: At one of its ends the junction is not consistent with the germline gene, which may arise from a read error. The chain recombines TRBV7-2 with TRBJ2-3, with 11 bases identical to TRBD1. The CDR3 runs 16 residues. Germline-derived CDR1 and CDR2 are SGHTA and FQGNSA. The chain's CDR3 is CASSLYRTGGTDTQYF. As DNA, the CDR3 is TGTGCCAGCAGCTTATATAGGACAGGGGGCACGGATACGCAGTATTTT. Using reference TRBV7-2 and TRBJ2-3 for the parts outside the CDR3, the full variable domain is GAGVSQSPSNKVTEKGKDVELRCDPISGHTALYWYRQSLGQGLEFLIYFQGNSAPDKSGLPSDRFSAERTGGSVSTLTIQRTQQEDSAVYLCASSLYRTGGTDTQYFGPGTRLTVL.

The V call is TRBV3-1 (or the pseudogene TRBV3-2), the J call TRBJ1-2; 7 bases are a match to TRBD1. The CDR3 has 17 residues. The V gene's germline CDR1 is LGHDT and CDR2 YNNKEL (reference sequence). Trimming took 4 bases from V and 1 from J; bases not matched to a gene: 12. CDR3 protein: CASSPDGWDSHNYGYTF. CDR3 in DNA: TGTGCCAGCAGCCCGGATGGATGGGACAGTCATAACTATGGCTACACCTTC.

This clone was recorded once. The rearrangement joins TRBV7-8 to TRBJ2-3; D is undetermined. This CDR3 comprises 14 residues. The germline CDR1 and CDR2 sequences are SGHVS and FQNEAQ. Trimming shortened V by 4 bases and J by 3 bases, and 11 bases separated the two germline ends. CDR3 protein: CASSSWAGTDTQYF. In DNA form, the CDR3 reads TGTGCCAGCAGCTCTTGGGCAGGAACAGATACGCAGTATTTT.

The chain has TRBV11-2 and TRBJ1-2, with D tentatively TRBD1 (5 bases). The germline V and J ends were trimmed by 1 base and 0 bases, with 12 bases remaining between them. Germline CDR1 is SGHAT and CDR2 is FQNNGV. CDR3 length: 16 amino acids. CDR3 loop: CASSLGRDLANYGYTF. The DNA of the CDR3 is TGTGCCAGCAGCTTAGGCAGGGATTTAGCTAACTATGGCTACACCTTC.

This sequence joins TRBV19 and TRBJ2-3; 7 bases agree with TRBD1. Losses at the gene ends were 5 bases for V and 4 bases for J; bases not matched to a gene: 3. There are 13 residues in the CDR3. The V gene's germline CDR1 is LNHDA and CDR2 SQIVND (reference sequence). In nucleotides, the CDR3 is TGTGCCAGTAGTTTAACAGGGGCAGATACGCAGTATTTT. This gives the protein CASSLTGADTQYF. Looking up the rest from reference TRBV19 and TRBJ2-3 gives the full variable domain: DGGITQSPKYLFRKEGQNVTLSCEQNLNHDAMYWYRQDPGQGLRLIYYSQIVNDFQKGDIAEGYSVSREKKESFPLTVTSAQKNPTAFYLCASSLTGADTQYFGPGTRLTVL.

The chain recombines TRBV9 with TRBJ2-6; 10 bases are a match to TRBD1. V lost 4 bases to trimming and J lost 1 base; unmatched junction nucleotides: 5. Germline-derived CDR1 and CDR2 are SGDLS and YYNGEE. The CDR3 sequence is 17 residues long. The CDR3: CASSWGTGASGANVLTF. The CDR3 nucleotides read TGTGCCAGCAGCTGGGGGACAGGGGCGTCTGGGGCCAACGTCCTGACTTTC.

The chain recombines TRBV5-6 with TRBJ1-5, with D possibly matching TRBD1 (6 bases). There are 14 residues in the CDR3. Germline loops: CDR1 SGHDT, CDR2 YYEEEE. Trimming cost V 5 bases and J 2 bases, with 11 bases left between them. CDR3 sequence: CASSTRQGNQPQHF. As DNA, the CDR3 is TGTGCCAGCAGTACTAGACAGGGCAATCAGCCCCAGCATTTT.

The J gene is TRBJ1-2, the V gene TRBV19, with 8 bases lining up with TRBD1. This CDR3 comprises 15 residues. Germline lookup yields CDR1 LNHDA and CDR2 SQIVND (reference sequence). The trim removed 3 bases at V and 1 base at J, leaving 4 bases unmatched. In DNA form, the CDR3 reads TGTGCCAGTAGTATCCGACAGGGGCATAACTATGGCTACACCTTC. Protein product: CASSIRQGHNYGYTF.

The gene calls are TRBV4-1 and TRBJ1-5; 8 nucleotides line up with TRBD1. The trim removed 5 bases at V and 5 bases at J, leaving 2 bases unmatched. The length of the CDR3 is 13 residues. Germline assignment: CDR1 MGHRA and CDR2 YSYEKL. The CDR3, as DNA: TGCGCCAGCAGCAAACAGGGGGATCAGCCCCAGCATTTT. It specifies CASSKQGDQPQHF.

The V call is TRBV19, the J call TRBJ1-1; D is uncertain. Germline V gene data show CDR1 as LNHDA and CDR2 as SQIVND (reference sequence). V was cut by 10 bases and J by 4 bases, with 16 bases left in between. The length of the CDR3 is 13 residues. This CDR3 reads CAIRGRLGTEAFF. The DNA of the CDR3 is TGTGCCATCCGAGGGAGGCTCGGCACTGAAGCTTTCTTT.

The V call is TRBV10-1, the J call TRBJ1-1; D unresolved. V lost 2 bases, J lost 2 bases, and 9 bases lay in between. This CDR3 spans 14 amino acids. Germline CDR1 is WNHNN and CDR2 is SYGVQD (reference sequence). CDR3 sequence: CASSESPVNTEAFF. The CDR3 DNA reads as TGCGCCAGCAGTGAGAGCCCGGTAAACACTGAAGCTTTCTTT.

The J gene is TRBJ2-1, the V gene TRBV6-5, with a weak D call TRBD1 (6 bases). Per the germline V gene, CDR1 is MNHEY and CDR2 is SVGAGI. The CDR3 is 15 residues long. The V end lost 0 bases, the J end lost 2 bases, and 8 bases lay between the germline ends. The CDR3 protein is CASSYSGQTYNEQFF. CDR3 DNA: TGTGCCAGCAGTTACTCAGGACAGACCTACAATGAGCAGTTCTTC.

J is TRBJ2-2 and V is TRBV6-5, with 7 bases fitting TRBD1. V dropped 2 bases and J dropped 5; count of bases not matched to a gene: 5. The CDR3 spans 15 residues. The germline V gene encodes CDR1 MNHEY and CDR2 SVGAGI. CDR3 DNA: TGTGCCAGCAGTTACCCCAGCAGGGGGACCGGGGAGCTGTTTTTT. This encodes CASSYPSRGTGELFF.